The text below deals with one T cell receptor (beta chain). Germline V gives CDR1 MNHEY, CDR2 SVGAGI. This CDR3 has 13 amino acids. With V trimmed by 5 bases and J by 8 bases, 3 bases remained unmatched. The data were obtained in a study of blood T cell repertoires in COVID-19. Study-level background: PBMCs, B-cell-depleted T cells, or T cells provided the cDNA or gDNA that made up the material.

In the original analysis: Counts of nucleated cells, estimated from reference gene primer amplification, were obtained. Method: immunoSEQ multiplex PCR; TCRdb's copy keeps in-frame clones and lacks some. Clone size and the V and J calls come from that table; the DNA yielded D and trimming. The table includes some 230,000 clones, around 89% detected once. Sequencing used PBMCs or T cells enriched from blood (not recorded which). The chain joins TRBV6-5 to TRBJ2-3, with TRBD2 matching 11 bases. The TCR originated in a woman younger than 35 in a cohort exposed to, infected with or recovered from COVID-19 (not recorded which). The chain's CDR3 is CASSTSGGGTQYF. In DNA form, the CDR3 reads TGTGCCAGCAGTACTAGCGGGGGCGGTACGCAGTATTTT.